What follows describes a single TCR beta chain. Its antigen is currently unknown. The sample originates from a study of shared clonotypes between healthy human individuals. A deep-level run was used for the assay. TCRdb's table, derived via immunoSEQ multiplex PCR, lists solely in-frame clones and lacks some. The table lists approximately 1.9 million clones, approximately 92% of them singletons. The naive CD8 subset, CD45RO-negative cells positively selected for CCR7, excluded terminally differentiated effector memory CD45RA+ cells. The CDR3 extends over 15 amino acids. V gave up 4 bases and J gave up 5 bases, with 18 bases separating them. Germline V gives CDR1 MNHEY, CDR2 SVGAGI. The study, taken as a whole, reports: Specimens sampled were limited to blood, with tissue repertoires likely differing. In general, naive subsets displayed greater estimated richness than memory subsets did.

Specimen: naive CD8+ T cells from PBMCs. The sequence was collected from a man younger than 35 in good health. Some clones in this sample may be carry-over from other donors' samples. V gene TRBV6-5 combines with J gene TRBJ2-7, with D tentatively TRBD1 (6 bases). In DNA form, the CDR3 reads TGTGCCAGCAGTTCCACGGGACATTATGTAGACGAGCAGTACTTC. Translated: CASSSTGHYVDEQYF.